The entry that follows covers one TCR beta chain sequence. The target antigen is unknown. The record originates from a study of cytomegalovirus exposure and HLA in healthy donors. Study outcomes and limitations: Being indistinguishable, some V segments were excluded, TRBV6-2 and TRBV6-3 among them.

The PCR contained 60 Vbeta and 13 Jbeta primers. Assay used: immunoSEQ multiplex PCR; TCRdb lists only in-frame clones, some missing. The specimen's table records approximately 120,000 clones. Trimming at V came to 4 bases and at J to 3 bases, leaving 3 bases not matched to a gene. Germline V gives CDR1 SGHDT, CDR2 YYEEEE. The CDR3 runs to 14 residues. This sequence was found in a young man in good health and CMV-seronegative. Sequences were obtained from PBMCs. The V and J genes are TRBV5-6 and TRBJ1-5; 8 bases are a match to TRBD1. The DNA of the CDR3 is TGTGCCAGCAGCCGGACAGGGAACAATCAGCCCCAGCATTTT. Translating gives CASSRTGNNQPQHF.